Below are 26 T cell receptor beta chains sequenced from a single sample in a study of cytomegalovirus exposure and HLA in healthy donors. Amplification used 60 Vbeta primers and 13 Jbeta primers. TCRdb's table, derived via immunoSEQ multiplex PCR, lists solely in-frame clones and lacks some. The data show around 170,000 clones, approximately 80% seen once. The sample taken for sequencing was PBMCs. The source of these receptors is a woman between 45 and 65 years old in good health and CMV-seropositive.

This chain links TRBV15 with TRBJ2-7; 7 bases fit TRBD1. J lost 2 bases, V lost 5 bases, and 6 bases had no gene match. This CDR3 is built from 14 residues. Germline V gene lookup returns CDR1 LNHNV and CDR2 YYDKDF (reference sequence). The CDR3 DNA reads TGTGCCACCAGCCAATCGGGACAGCCCTACGAGCAGTACTTC. It yields the protein CATSQSGQPYEQYF.

The chain combines TRBV5-4 with TRBJ1-5, with a tentative D call TRBD1 (5 bases). V shed 0 bases and J shed 2 bases, with 6 bases lying between them. The CDR3 has 14 amino acids. Germline CDR1 SGHNT, CDR2 YYREEE (reference sequence). DNA for the CDR3: TGTGCCAGCAGCTTGGGGGGGGGCAATCAGCCCCAGCATTTT. Translating it yields CASSLGGGNQPQHF.

The rearrangement uses TRBV5-1 and TRBJ2-5, with 7 bases lining up with TRBD2. This CDR3 is 15 amino acids long. Trimming cost V 2 bases and J 1 base; bases outside gene matches: 5. Germline CDR1 and CDR2: SGHRS and YFSETQ. In DNA form, the CDR3 reads TGCGCCAGCAGCTTACCAGCGGGGACCCAAGAGACCCAGTACTTC. It is translated as CASSLPAGTQETQYF.

This chain uses TRBV29-1 with TRBJ1-2; 7 positions match TRBD1. The V gene's germline CDR1 is SQVTM and CDR2 ANQGSEA. The CDR3 covers 14 residues. Trimming at V came to 5 bases and at J to 4 bases, leaving 10 bases not matched to a gene. For the CDR3, the DNA is TGCAGCGTTACGGACAGGCAAAAGGTCTATGGCTACACCTTC. Its translation: CSVTDRQKVYGYTF.

The V call is TRBV7-9, the J call TRBJ2-5; D might be TRBD1 (6 bases). Germline CDR1 reads SEHNR; CDR2 reads FQNEAQ (reference sequence). The CDR3 is 14 residues long. V shed 3 bases and J shed 2 bases, with 10 bases lying between them. Here the CDR3 reads CASSLRTEQETQYF. DNA of the CDR3: TGTGCCAGCAGCTTGAGGACAGAGCAAGAGACCCAGTACTTC.

V gene TRBV7-2 combines with J gene TRBJ2-1; 11 bases line up with TRBD2. Losses at the gene ends were 5 bases for V and 6 bases for J; bases not matched to a gene: 9. CDR1 and CDR2 from the germline V gene are SGHTA and FQGNSA. The CDR3 runs 16 residues. CDR3 protein: CASSRDLAGGINEQFF. CDR3 nucleotide sequence: TGTGCCAGCAGCAGGGATCTAGCGGGGGGAATCAATGAGCAGTTCTTC.

The V call is TRBV5-4, the J call TRBJ2-5; 8 nucleotides match TRBD2. V trimming: 3 bases; J trimming: 5 bases; junction bases outside the gene matches: 6. The CDR3 has 14 amino acids. CDR1 SGHNT and CDR2 YYREEE come from the germline V gene (reference sequence). The chain's CDR3 is CASSSSWTSETQYF. The CDR3 bases are TGTGCCAGCAGCTCATCCTGGACTAGCGAGACCCAGTACTTC.

A single count supports this clone. This CDR3 is also generated by other DNA sequences in the sample. The CDR3 nucleotides are TGTGCCAGCAGCTTAGACAGGGAGAACGAGCAGTACTTC. Amino acids: CASSLDRENEQYF. J is TRBJ2-7 and V is TRBV7-6; TRBD1 is a possible D gene (6 bases). Germline CDR1 SGHVS, CDR2 FNYEAQ. This CDR3 is built from 13 residues. V lost 1 base to trimming and J lost 5 bases, with 9 bases between them. Full variable domain (outside the CDR3, taken from reference TRBV7-6 and TRBJ2-7): GAGVSQSPRYKVTKRGQDVALRCDPISGHVSLYWYRQALGQGPEFLTYFNYEAQQDKSGLPNDRFSAERPEGSISTLTIQRTEQRDSAMYRCASSLDRENEQYFGPGTRLTVT.

The DNA of the CDR3 is TGCGCCAGCAGTTCCGACGGGGGTCCCTACAATGAGCAGTTCTTC. Its translation is CASSSDGGPYNEQFF. This sequence joins TRBV5-1 and TRBJ2-1; possible D gene TRBD2, 6 bases. V shed 5 bases and J shed 2 bases, with 14 bases lying between them. The CDR3 is made up of 15 amino acids. Germline V gene lookup returns CDR1 SGHRS and CDR2 YFSETQ.

The genes are TRBV21-1 and TRBJ1-5; the D segment call TRBD1 is taken from the table without a DNA check. TRBV21-1 is an annotated pseudogene. The CDR3 contains 15 residues. CDR3 sequence (DNA): TGTGCCAGCACCCCAGGGGGGAATAGCAATCAGCCCCAGCATTTT. It encodes CASTPGGNSNQPQHF.

This clone showed up just a few times. The CDR3 sequence is CASSSTGALDAFF. CDR3 bases: TGTGCCAGCAGCTCCACAGGGGCGCTAGACGCTTTCTTT. This sequence joins TRBV11-2 and TRBJ1-1; 7 bases fit TRBD1. With V trimmed by 4 bases and J by 11 bases, 10 bases remained unmatched. The CDR3 spans 13 residues. The germline CDR1 and CDR2 sequences are SGHAT and FQNNGV.

V usage is TRBV15 and J usage is TRBJ1-1; D ambiguous. The CDR3 loop spans 14 amino acids. The germline gives CDR1 LNHNV, CDR2 YYDKDF (reference sequence). Deletions cut 0 bases from V and 9 bases from J, with 14 bases between. The CDR3 sequence is CATSRDTTAHKAFF. Written as DNA, the CDR3 is TGTGCCACCAGCAGAGATACTACGGCACACAAAGCTTTCTTT.

Details on this clone: The same CDR3 can be traced to other DNA sequences in this sample. The chain carries TRBV7-9 and TRBJ2-1; 14 bases are shared with TRBD2. The CDR3 has 18 amino acids. The J segment lost 0 bases and the V segment lost 5 bases, leaving 6 bases of the junction unmatched. The germline CDR1 and CDR2 sequences are SEHNR and FQNEAQ (reference sequence). CDR3 bases: TGTGCCAGCAGCCCACGGACTAGCGGGGGGTCCTCCTACAATGAGCAGTTCTTC. Translated, it gives CASSPRTSGGSSYNEQFF.

The V and J genes are TRBV18 and TRBJ2-1; D may be TRBD2 (7 bases). The CDR3 is 15 residues long. Deletions cut 0 bases from V and 6 bases from J, with 12 bases between. Per germline, CDR1 KGHSH and CDR2 LQKENI. The DNA for the CDR3 is TGTGCCAGCTCACCACCTGGGGGGGCCGGCAATGAGCAGTTCTTC. It yields the protein CASSPPGGAGNEQFF.

The chain links TRBV19 to TRBJ2-3, with a possible D match to TRBD1 (5 bases). Germline V CDR1 and CDR2: LNHDA, SQIVND (reference sequence). Trimming pared 9 bases from V and 2 bases from J, leaving 12 bases between. This CDR3 is 13 amino acids long. The CDR3 region is CASLPDNTDTQYF. CDR3 DNA: TGTGCCAGCTTACCGGACAACACAGATACGCAGTATTTT.

The chain carries TRBV4-2 and TRBJ1-6, with TRBD1 matching 10 bases. V dropped 0 bases and J dropped 9; count of bases not matched to a gene: 8. The CDR3 totals 17 residues. CDR1 and CDR2 from the germline V gene are LGHNA and YNFKEQ. In DNA form, the CDR3 reads TGTGCCAGCAGCCAAGATTGGGCGACAGGGGGCGGTTCACCCCTCCACTTT. Translated: CASSQDWATGGGSPLHF.

This clone was found a few times. The chain is built from TRBV9 and TRBJ2-1, with 7 bases fitting TRBD1. CDR1 SGDLS and CDR2 YYNGEE come from the germline V gene. Trimming at V came to 0 bases and at J to 6 bases, leaving 3 bases not matched to a gene. The CDR3 sequence is 14 residues long. The CDR3 here is CASSVGTGFNEQFF. The CDR3 DNA follows: TGTGCCAGCAGCGTAGGGACAGGTTTCAATGAGCAGTTCTTC.

The V gene is TRBV19, the J gene TRBJ2-4; 12 bases are shared with TRBD1. Looked up from germline, CDR1 is LNHDA and CDR2 is SQIVND (reference sequence). J was trimmed by 8 bases and V by 5 bases; bases with no gene match: 7. The CDR3 has 15 residues. CDR3 sequence reads: CASSSGQGASDIQYF. CDR3 sequence (DNA): TGTGCCAGTAGTTCGGGACAGGGGGCCTCAGACATTCAGTACTTC.

V is TRBV2 and J is TRBJ1-6; D might be TRBD1 (6 bases). V dropped 8 bases and J dropped 5 bases, with 10 bases sitting between them. The CDR3 totals 13 residues. Germline V gives CDR1 SNHLY, CDR2 FYNNEI. In DNA, the CDR3 is TGTGCCAGCGTGGGACAAAATAATTCACCCCTCCACTTT. Translating gives CASVGQNNSPLHF.

The CDR3 is CASSYVDRVGQPQHF. In DNA, the CDR3 is TGTGCCAGCAGTTACGTTGACAGGGTGGGCCAGCCCCAGCATTTT. The chain couples TRBV6-7 to TRBJ1-5; the match to TRBD1 covers 7 bases. TRBV6-7 is noted as an ORF with a role that remains uncertain. The CDR3 consists of 15 residues. Trimming at V came to 2 bases and at J to 7 bases, leaving 8 bases not matched to a gene.

This chain links TRBV2 with TRBJ2-2; TRBD1 matches at 9 bases. The CDR3 sequence is 16 residues long. In germline, CDR1 is SNHLY, CDR2 FYNNEI. J lost 5 bases, V lost 6 bases, and 10 bases had no gene match. CDR3 DNA: TGTGCCAGCAGATTTCGGACAGGGGACCTTACCGGGGAGCTGTTTTTT. Protein: CASRFRTGDLTGELFF.

The CDR3 coding sequence is TGTGCCATCAGTGAACCCGGACAGGGGAGAAACATTCAGTACTTC. Translating gives CAISEPGQGRNIQYF. The rearrangement links TRBV10-3 to TRBJ2-4; 9 nucleotides align to TRBD1. The germline gives CDR1 ENHRY, CDR2 SYGVKD. V dropped 3 bases and J dropped 6; count of bases not matched to a gene: 6. The CDR3 extends over 15 amino acids.

The chain has TRBV6-5 and TRBJ1-2; TRBD1 is a possible D gene (5 bases). Trimming stripped 2 bases from V and 0 bases from J, with 10 bases between. The CDR3 runs 15 residues. The V gene's germline CDR1 is MNHEY and CDR2 SVGAGI. The DNA for the CDR3 is TGTGCCAGCAGTTACGGGGGGGAGCCTAACTATGGCTACACCTTC. It codes for CASSYGGEPNYGYTF.

The rearrangement uses TRBV6-5 and TRBJ1-3; no clear D. Trimming took 6 bases from V and 2 from J, leaving 11 bases between them. The CDR3 has 14 residues. Germline loops: CDR1 MNHEY, CDR2 SVGAGI. The CDR3, as DNA: TGTGCCAGCAGCCGCGCGGGGACTGGAAACACCATATATTTT. It encodes CASSRAGTGNTIYF.

The genes are TRBV2 and TRBJ2-7; TRBD1 aligns across 11 bases. The V gene's germline CDR1 is SNHLY and CDR2 FYNNEI. J lost 5 bases, V lost 10 bases, and 10 bases had no gene match. The CDR3 runs 14 residues. CDR3 in amino acids: CATLRDRGSHEQYF. CDR3 nucleotides: TGTGCCACCTTACGGGACAGGGGGTCCCACGAGCAGTACTTC.

The chain joins TRBV28 to TRBJ1-3; D not resolved. Germline assignment: CDR1 MDHEN and CDR2 SYDVKM. Between the trimmed V and J ends, which lost 6 bases and 8 bases, there was a span of 11 bases. The CDR3 consists of 12 residues. In DNA, the CDR3 is TGTGCCAGCAGCCCCCTGGCGGACACCATATATTTT. As protein: CASSPLADTIYF.